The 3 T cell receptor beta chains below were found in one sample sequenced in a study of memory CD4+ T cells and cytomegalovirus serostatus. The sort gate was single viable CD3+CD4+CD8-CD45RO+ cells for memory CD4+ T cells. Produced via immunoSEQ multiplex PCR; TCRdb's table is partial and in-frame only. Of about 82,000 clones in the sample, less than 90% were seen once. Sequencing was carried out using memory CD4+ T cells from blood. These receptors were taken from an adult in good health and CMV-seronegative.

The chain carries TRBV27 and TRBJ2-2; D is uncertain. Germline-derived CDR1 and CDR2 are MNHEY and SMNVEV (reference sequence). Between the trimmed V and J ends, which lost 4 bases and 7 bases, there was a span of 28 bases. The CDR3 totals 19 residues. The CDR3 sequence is CASSSKQHGLLVPGGELFF. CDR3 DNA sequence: TGTGCCAGCAGTTCAAAGCAACATGGGCTTTTGGTCCCTGGCGGGGAGCTGTTTTTT.

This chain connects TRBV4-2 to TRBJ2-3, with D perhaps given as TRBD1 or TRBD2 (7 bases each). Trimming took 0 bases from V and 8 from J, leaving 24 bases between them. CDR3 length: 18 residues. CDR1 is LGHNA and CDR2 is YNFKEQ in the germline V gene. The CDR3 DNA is TGTGCCAGCAGCCAAGAAATCGGGGGGACAGTAAGAGCGGGTACGCAGTATTTT. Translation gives CASSQEIGGTVRAGTQYF.

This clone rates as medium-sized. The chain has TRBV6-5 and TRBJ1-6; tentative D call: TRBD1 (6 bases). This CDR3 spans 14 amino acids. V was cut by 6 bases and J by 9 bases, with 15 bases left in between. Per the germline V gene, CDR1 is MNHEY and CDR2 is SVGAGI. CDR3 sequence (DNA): TGTGCCAGCAGCTTTCAGGGGCAGGGTTCACCCCTCCACTTT. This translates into CASSFQGQGSPLHF.